A selection of T cell receptor beta chains follows, all from one sample in a study of shared clonotypes between healthy human individuals. The data were produced by immunoSEQ multiplex PCR, yet TCRdb's version contains in-frame clones alone and is incomplete. The table lists about 520,000 clones, 81% of them singletons. Specimen: PBMCs. Receptors were obtained from a middle-aged woman in good health. Some clones in this sample may be carry-over from other donors' samples. The CDR3 runs from the conserved cysteine through the conserved F or W. A D gene is named only where the DNA matches it firmly. Clone size is given for some rows only: seen once, a few or many times, or a class if the clone is expanded.

cdr3_nt: TGTGCCAGCAGCTTGGTACAGCCCCCGCAGGGGTGGACTACTGAAGCTTTCTTT
cdr3_aa: CASSLVQPPQGWTTEAFF
v_call: TRBV5-4
d_call: NA
clone_size: few
j_call: TRBJ1-1

cdr3_nt: TGTGCCAGCAGACGCCAGCGGGAGTACCCCTTCGAGCAGTACTTC
cdr3_aa: CASRRQREYPFEQYF
v_call: TRBV7-9
d_call: TRBD2
clone_size: NA
j_call: TRBJ2-7

cdr3_nt: TGTGCCAGCAGCACGGGCGGGGAAGGAACAGATACGCAGTATTTT
cdr3_aa: CASSTGGEGTDTQYF
v_call: TRBV28
d_call: NA
clone_size: NA
j_call: TRBJ2-3

cdr3_nt: TGTGCCAGCAGCCCCCGGGTTGTCGGACAGGGCTTTTCGGGCGAGCAGTACTTC
cdr3_aa: CASSPRVVGQGFSGEQYF
v_call: TRBV7-8
d_call: TRBD1
clone_size: NA
j_call: TRBJ2-7

cdr3_nt: TGTGCCAGCAGCGTAGGACAGGGGGATCAGCCCCAGCATTTT
cdr3_aa: CASSVGQGDQPQHF
v_call: TRBV9
d_call: TRBD1
clone_size: NA
j_call: TRBJ1-5

cdr3_nt: TGTGCCAGCAGAGGTTCGGAGTCAGGGGCCACCTTC
cdr3_aa: CASRGSESGATF
v_call: TRBV28
d_call: NA
clone_size: once
j_call: TRBJ1-2

cdr3_nt: TGTGCCAGCAGTGAAGAGGCCCACACTGAAGCTTTCTTT
cdr3_aa: CASSEEAHTEAFF
v_call: TRBV6-1
d_call: NA
clone_size: many
j_call: TRBJ1-1

cdr3_nt: TGTGCCAGCAGCCGATGGGGGCCGTCCGGCACAGATACGCAGTATTTT
cdr3_aa: CASSRWGPSGTDTQYF
v_call: TRBV14
d_call: NA
clone_size: NA
j_call: TRBJ2-3

cdr3_nt: TGTGCCAGCAGCTCCCAGGACAGGGGGGGTTACTATGGCTACACCTTC
cdr3_aa: CASSSQDRGGYYGYTF
v_call: TRBV5-4
d_call: TRBD1
clone_size: NA
j_call: TRBJ1-2

cdr3_nt: TGTGCCAGCAGCTTAGTTCACGGACTGGTTAACACCATATATTTT
cdr3_aa: CASSLVHGLVNTIYF
v_call: TRBV11-2
d_call: NA
clone_size: NA
j_call: TRBJ1-3

cdr3_nt: TGTGCCAGCAGCCTTTGGGACGGCAACTATGGCTACACCTTC
cdr3_aa: CASSLWDGNYGYTF
v_call: TRBV7-2
d_call: NA
clone_size: NA
j_call: TRBJ1-2

cdr3_nt: TGTGCCATCAGTGACCCAGTTAGCACAGATACGCAGTATTTT
cdr3_aa: CAISDPVSTDTQYF
v_call: TRBV10-3
d_call: NA
clone_size: few
j_call: TRBJ2-3